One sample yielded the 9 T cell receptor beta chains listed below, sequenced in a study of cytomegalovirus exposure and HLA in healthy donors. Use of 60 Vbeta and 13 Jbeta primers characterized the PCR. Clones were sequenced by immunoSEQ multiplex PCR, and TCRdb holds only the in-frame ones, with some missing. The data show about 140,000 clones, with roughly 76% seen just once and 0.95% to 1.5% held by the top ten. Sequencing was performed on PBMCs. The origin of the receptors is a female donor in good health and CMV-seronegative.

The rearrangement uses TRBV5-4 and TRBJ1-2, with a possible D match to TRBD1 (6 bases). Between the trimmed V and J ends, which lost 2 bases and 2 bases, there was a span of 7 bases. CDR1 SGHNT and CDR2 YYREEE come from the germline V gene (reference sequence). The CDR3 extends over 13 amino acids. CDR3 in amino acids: CASSFGQNYGYTF. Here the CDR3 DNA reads TGTGCCAGCAGCTTTGGACAGAACTATGGCTACACCTTC. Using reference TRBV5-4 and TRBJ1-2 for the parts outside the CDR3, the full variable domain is ETGVTQSPTHLIKTRGQQVTLRCSSQSGHNTVSWYQQALGQGPQFIFQYYREEENGRGNFPPRFSGLQFPNYSSELNVNALELDDSALYLCASSFGQNYGYTFGSGTRLTVV.

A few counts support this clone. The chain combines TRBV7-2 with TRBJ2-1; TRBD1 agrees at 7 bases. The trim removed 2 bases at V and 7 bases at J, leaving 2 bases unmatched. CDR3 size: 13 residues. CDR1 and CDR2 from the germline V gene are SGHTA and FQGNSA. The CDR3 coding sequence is TGTGCCAGCAGCTTAAGCAGGGGGAATGAGCAGTTCTTC. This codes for CASSLSRGNEQFF.

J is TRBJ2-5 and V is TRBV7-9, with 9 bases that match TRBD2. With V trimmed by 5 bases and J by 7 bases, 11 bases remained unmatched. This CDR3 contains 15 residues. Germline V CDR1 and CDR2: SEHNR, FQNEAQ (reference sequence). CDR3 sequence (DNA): TGTGCCAGCAGCCCCCCGGCGGGAGGGCCCGGGACCCAGTACTTC. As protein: CASSPPAGGPGTQYF.

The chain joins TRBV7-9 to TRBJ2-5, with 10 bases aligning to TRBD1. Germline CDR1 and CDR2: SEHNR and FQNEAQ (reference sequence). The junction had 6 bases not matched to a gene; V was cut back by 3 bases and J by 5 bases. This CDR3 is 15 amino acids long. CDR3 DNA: TGTGCCAGCAGCTTTCTGACAGGGGGCCGTGAGACCCAGTACTTC. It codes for CASSFLTGGRETQYF.

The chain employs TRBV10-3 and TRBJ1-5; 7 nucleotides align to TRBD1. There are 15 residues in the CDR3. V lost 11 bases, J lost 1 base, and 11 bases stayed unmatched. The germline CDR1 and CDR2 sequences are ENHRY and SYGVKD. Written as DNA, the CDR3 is TGTGCCTCCCGGGACAGCTCTATGAGCAATCAGCCCCAGCATTTT. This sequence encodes CASRDSSMSNQPQHF.

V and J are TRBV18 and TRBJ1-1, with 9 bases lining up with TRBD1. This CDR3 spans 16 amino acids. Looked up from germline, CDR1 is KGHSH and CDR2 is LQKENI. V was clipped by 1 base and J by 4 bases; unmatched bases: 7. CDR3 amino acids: CASSPQDRGFGTEAFF. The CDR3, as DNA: TGTGCCAGCTCACCACAAGACAGGGGGTTTGGCACTGAAGCTTTCTTT.

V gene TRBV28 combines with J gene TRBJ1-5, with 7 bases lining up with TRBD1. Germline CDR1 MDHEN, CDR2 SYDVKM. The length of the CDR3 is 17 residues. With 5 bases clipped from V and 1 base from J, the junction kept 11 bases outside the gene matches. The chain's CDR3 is CASSTLLGGMSNQPQHF. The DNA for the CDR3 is TGTGCCAGCAGTACTCTCTTAGGGGGCATGAGCAATCAGCCCCAGCATTTT.

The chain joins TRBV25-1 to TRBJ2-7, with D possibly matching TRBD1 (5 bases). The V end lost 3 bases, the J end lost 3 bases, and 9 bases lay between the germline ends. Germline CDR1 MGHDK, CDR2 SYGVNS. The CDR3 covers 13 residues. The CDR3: CASSEGPVYEQYF. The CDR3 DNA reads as TGTGCCAGCAGTGAGGGGCCTGTCTACGAGCAGTACTTC.

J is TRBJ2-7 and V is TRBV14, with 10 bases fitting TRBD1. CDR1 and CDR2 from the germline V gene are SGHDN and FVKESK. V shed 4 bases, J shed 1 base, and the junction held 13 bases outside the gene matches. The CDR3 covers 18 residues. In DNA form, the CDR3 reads TGTGCCAGCAGCCTAAGGTTGATTCCGGGACAGGGGTCCTACGAGCAGTACTTC. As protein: CASSLRLIPGQGSYEQYF.